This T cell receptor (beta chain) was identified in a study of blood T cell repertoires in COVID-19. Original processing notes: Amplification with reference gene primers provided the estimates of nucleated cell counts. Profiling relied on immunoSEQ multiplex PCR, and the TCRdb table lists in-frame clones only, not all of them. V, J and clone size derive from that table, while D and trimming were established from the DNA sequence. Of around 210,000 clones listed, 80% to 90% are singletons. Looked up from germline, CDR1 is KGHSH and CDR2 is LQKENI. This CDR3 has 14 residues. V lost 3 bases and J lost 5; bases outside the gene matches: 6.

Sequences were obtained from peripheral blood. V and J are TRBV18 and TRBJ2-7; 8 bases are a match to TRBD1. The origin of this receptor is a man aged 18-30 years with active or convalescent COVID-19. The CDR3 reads CASSPPTGVHEQYF. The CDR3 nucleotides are TGTGCCAGCTCACCGCCGACAGGGGTCCACGAGCAGTACTTC.